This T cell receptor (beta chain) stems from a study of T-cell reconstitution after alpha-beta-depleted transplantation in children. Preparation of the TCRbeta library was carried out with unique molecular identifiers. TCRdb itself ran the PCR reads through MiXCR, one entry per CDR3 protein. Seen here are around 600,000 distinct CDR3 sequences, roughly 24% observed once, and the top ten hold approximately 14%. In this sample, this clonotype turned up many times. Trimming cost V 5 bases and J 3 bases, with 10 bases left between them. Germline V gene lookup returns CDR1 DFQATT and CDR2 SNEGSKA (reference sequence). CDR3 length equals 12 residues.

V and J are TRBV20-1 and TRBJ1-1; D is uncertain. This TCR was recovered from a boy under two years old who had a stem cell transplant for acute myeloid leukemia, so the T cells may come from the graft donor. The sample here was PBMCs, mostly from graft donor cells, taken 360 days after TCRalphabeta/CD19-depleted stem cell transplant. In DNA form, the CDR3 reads TGCAGTGCTGAGTGGGTAGACACTGAAGCTTTCTTT. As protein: CSAEWVDTEAFF.